Each of the 4 T cell receptor beta chains below was sequenced from the same sample in a study of identical twins. From the 5' RACE reads, TCRdb called clonotypes with MiXCR, one entry per CDR3 protein. The table shows approximately 600,000 distinct CDR3 sequences, with around 7.5% occurring only once. This sample was shared with a second study, whose subject was yellow fever vaccine responses in identical twins.

The material sequenced was PBMCs. Receptors originate from a woman between 18 and 29 years old in good health.

The rearrangement joins TRBV9 to TRBJ2-1; the match to TRBD1 covers 7 bases. There are 14 residues in the CDR3. V lost 3 bases and J lost 14; bases outside the gene matches: 14. Looked up from germline, CDR1 is SGDLS and CDR2 is YYNGEE. The CDR3 region has the DNA TGTGCCAGCAGCGGACAGGGCTCCGCACGACGGGAGTTCTTC. Translated, it gives CASSGQGSARREFF. Drawing the rest from reference TRBV9 and TRBJ2-1, the complete variable domain is DSGVTQTPKHLITATGQRVTLRCSPRSGDLSVYWYQQSLDQGLQFLIQYYNGEERAKGNILERFSAQQFPDLHSELNLSSLELGDSALYFCASSGQGSARREFFGPGTRLTVL.

This clonotype was found many times. The chain has TRBV12-3 or TRBV12-4 and TRBJ1-3; D gene unclear. V lost 3 bases to trimming and J lost 0 bases, with 12 bases between them. This CDR3 is built from 16 residues. In DNA form, the CDR3 reads TGTGCCAGCAGTTTGGCACAGACTGGCTCTGGAAACACCATATATTTT. This sequence encodes CASSLAQTGSGNTIYF.

This clonotype was seen only a few times. This sequence joins TRBV5-1 and TRBJ2-7; no reliable D call. This CDR3 has 9 amino acids. The germline V gene encodes CDR1 SGHRS and CDR2 YFSETQ. V dropped 8 bases and J dropped 3 bases, with 3 bases sitting between them. The chain's CDR3 is CARHYEQYV. Written as DNA, the CDR3 is TGCGCCAGACACTACGAGCAGTACGTC.

This clonotype has at least ten counts. J is TRBJ2-1 and V is TRBV10-3; 9 positions match TRBD2. This CDR3 region has 16 residues. Germline CDR1 reads ENHRY; CDR2 reads SYGVKD. V lost 4 bases and J lost 7; bases outside the gene matches: 11. CDR3 sequence: CAISAPSGNVMNEQFF. CDR3 in DNA: TGTGCCATCAGTGCGCCTAGCGGGAATGTAATGAATGAGCAGTTCTTC.